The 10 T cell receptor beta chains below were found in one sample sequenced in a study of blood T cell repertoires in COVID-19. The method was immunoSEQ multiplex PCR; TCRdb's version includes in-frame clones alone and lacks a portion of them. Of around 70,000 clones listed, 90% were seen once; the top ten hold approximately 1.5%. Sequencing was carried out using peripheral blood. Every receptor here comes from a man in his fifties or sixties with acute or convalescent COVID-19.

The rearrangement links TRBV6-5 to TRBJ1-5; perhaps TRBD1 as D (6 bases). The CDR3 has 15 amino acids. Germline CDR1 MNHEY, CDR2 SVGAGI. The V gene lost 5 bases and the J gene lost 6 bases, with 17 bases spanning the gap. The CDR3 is CASSKTGGQGQPQHF. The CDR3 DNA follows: TGTGCCAGCAGTAAAACCGGGGGGCAGGGTCAGCCCCAGCATTTT.

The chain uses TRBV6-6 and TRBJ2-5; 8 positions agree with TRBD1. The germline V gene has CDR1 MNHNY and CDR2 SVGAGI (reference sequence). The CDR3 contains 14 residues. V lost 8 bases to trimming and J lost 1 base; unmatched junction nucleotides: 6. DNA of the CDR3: TGTGCCAGCCCAGACAGGGGAAGCCAAGAGACCCAGTACTTC. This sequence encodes CASPDRGSQETQYF.

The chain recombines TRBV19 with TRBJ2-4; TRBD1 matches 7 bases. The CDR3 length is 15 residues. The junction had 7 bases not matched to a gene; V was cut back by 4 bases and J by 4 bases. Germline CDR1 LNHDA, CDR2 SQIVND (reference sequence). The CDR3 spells CASSTTGTAKNIQYF. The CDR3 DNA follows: TGTGCCAGTAGTACGACCGGGACAGCAAAAAACATTCAGTACTTC.

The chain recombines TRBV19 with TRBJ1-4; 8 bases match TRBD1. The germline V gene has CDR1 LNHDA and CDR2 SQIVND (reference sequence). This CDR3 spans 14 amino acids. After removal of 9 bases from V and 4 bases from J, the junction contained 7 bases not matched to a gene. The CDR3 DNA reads TGTGCCAGCGTTCGGACAGGGCTTAATGAAAAACTGTTTTTT. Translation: CASVRTGLNEKLFF. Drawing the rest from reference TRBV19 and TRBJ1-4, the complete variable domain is DGGITQSPKYLFRKEGQNVTLSCEQNLNHDAMYWYRQDPGQGLRLIYYSQIVNDFQKGDIAEGYSVSREKKESFPLTVTSAQKNPTAFYLCASVRTGLNEKLFFGSGTQLSVL.

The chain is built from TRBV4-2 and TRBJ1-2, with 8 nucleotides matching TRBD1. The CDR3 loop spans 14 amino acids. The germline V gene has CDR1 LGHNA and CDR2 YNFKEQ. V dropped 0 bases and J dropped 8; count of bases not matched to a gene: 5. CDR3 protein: CASSQDQGAAGYTF. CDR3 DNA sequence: TGTGCCAGCAGCCAAGATCAGGGGGCAGCCGGCTACACCTTC.

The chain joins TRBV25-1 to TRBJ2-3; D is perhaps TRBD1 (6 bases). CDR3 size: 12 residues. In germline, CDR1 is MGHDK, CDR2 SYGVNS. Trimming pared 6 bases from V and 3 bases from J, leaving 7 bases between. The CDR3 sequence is CASRGTTDTQYF. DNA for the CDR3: TGTGCCAGCAGAGGGACAACAGATACGCAGTATTTT.

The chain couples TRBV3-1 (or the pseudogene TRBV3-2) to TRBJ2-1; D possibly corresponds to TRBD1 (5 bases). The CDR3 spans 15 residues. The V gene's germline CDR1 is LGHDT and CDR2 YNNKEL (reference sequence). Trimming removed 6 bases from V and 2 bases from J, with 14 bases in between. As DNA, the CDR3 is TGTGCCAGCAGTCTAATGTCAGGGCCCTACAATGAGCAGTTCTTC. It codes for CASSLMSGPYNEQFF.

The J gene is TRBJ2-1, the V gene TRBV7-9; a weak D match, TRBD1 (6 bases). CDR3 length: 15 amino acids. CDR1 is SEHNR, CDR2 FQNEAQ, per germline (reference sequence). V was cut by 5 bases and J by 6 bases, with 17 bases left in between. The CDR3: CASSMGQGPINEQFF. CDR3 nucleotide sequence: TGTGCCAGCAGCATGGGGCAGGGGCCCATCAATGAGCAGTTCTTC.

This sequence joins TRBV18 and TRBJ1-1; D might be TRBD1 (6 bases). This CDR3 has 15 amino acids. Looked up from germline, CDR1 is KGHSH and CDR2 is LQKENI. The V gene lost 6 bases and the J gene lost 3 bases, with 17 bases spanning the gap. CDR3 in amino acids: CASSPVWGHDTEAFF. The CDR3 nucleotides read TGTGCCAGCTCCCCCGTATGGGGGCATGACACTGAAGCTTTCTTT.

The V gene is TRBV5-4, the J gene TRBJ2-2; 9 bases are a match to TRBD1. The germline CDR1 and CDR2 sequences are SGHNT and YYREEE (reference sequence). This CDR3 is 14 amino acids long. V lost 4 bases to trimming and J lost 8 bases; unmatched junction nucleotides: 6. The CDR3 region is CASSLQGARGELFF. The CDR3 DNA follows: TGTGCCAGCAGCCTACAGGGGGCGAGGGGGGAGCTGTTTTTT.